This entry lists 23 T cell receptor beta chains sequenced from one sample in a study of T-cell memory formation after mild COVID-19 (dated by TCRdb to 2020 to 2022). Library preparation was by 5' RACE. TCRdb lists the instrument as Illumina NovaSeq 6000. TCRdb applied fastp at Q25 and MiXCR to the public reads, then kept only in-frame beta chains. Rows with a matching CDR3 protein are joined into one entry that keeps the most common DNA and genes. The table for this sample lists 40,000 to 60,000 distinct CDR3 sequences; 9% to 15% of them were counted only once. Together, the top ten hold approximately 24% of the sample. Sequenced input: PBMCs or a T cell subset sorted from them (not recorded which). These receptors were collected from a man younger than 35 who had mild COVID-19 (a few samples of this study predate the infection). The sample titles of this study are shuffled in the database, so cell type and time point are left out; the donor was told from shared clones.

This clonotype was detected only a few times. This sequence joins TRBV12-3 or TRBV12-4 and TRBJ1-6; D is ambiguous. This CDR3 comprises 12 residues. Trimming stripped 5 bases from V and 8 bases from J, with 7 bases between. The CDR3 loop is CASSPQDSPLHF. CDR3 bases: TGTGCCAGCAGTCCTCAGGATTCACCCCTCCACTTT.

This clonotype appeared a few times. The CDR3 DNA is TGTGCCAGCAGCCGCGCGAGGGGGGGCGCCACCTTC. It yields the protein CASSRARGGATF. The chain recombines TRBV7-2 with TRBJ1-2, with D possibly TRBD1 on 6 matching bases. This CDR3 is built from 12 residues. Germline V gives CDR1 SGHTA, CDR2 FQGNSA. The ends were cut back, 5 bases at V and 13 bases at J, with 17 bases in the middle.

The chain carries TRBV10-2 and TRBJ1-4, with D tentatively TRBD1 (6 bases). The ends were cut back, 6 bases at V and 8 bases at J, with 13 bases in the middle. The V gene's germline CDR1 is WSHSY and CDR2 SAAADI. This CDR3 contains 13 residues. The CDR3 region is CASRDRLGEKLFF. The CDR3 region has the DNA TGCGCCAGCAGAGACAGGTTGGGGGAAAAACTGTTTTTT.

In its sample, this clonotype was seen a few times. In DNA form, the CDR3 reads TGTGCCAGCAGCTCCCAGGGAATTCGACGCAATCAGCCCCAGCATTTT. This sequence encodes CASSSQGIRRNQPQHF. The chain has TRBV7-8 and TRBJ1-5; possible D gene TRBD1, 5 bases. With 4 bases removed from V and 2 bases from J, the gap between germline ends came to 15 bases. Germline CDR1 reads SGHVS; CDR2 reads FQNEAQ. CDR3 size: 16 residues.

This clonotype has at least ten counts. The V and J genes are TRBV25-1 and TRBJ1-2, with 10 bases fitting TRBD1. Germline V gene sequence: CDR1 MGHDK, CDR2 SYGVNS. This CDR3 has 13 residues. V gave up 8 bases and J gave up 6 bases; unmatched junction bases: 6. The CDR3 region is CASQTGGGHGYTF. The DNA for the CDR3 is TGTGCCAGCCAGACAGGGGGCGGTCATGGCTACACCTTC.

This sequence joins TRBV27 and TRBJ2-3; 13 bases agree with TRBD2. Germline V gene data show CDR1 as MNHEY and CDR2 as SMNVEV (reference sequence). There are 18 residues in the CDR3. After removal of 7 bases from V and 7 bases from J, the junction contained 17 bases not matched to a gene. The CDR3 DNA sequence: TGTGCCAGCACCGACAAGCCGCCCCCGGGACTAGCGGGGTATACGCAGTATTTT. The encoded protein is CASTDKPPPGLAGYTQYF.

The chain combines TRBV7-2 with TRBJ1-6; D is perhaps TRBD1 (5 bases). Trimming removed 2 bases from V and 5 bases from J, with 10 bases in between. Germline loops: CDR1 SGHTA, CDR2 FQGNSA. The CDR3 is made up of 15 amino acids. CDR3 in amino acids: CASSLSGPHNSPLHF. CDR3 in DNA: TGTGCCAGCAGCTTATCGGGGCCTCATAATTCACCCCTCCACTTT.

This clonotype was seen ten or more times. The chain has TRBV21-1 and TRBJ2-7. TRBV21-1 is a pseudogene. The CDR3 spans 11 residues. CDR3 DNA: TGTGCCAGCAGCAAAGGGCACGAGCAGTACGTC. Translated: CASSKGHEQYV.

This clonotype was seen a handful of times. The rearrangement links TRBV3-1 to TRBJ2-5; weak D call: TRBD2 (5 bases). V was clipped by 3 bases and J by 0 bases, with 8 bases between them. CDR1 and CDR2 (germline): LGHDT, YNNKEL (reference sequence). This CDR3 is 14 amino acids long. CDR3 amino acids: CASSHRTYQETQYF. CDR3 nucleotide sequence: TGTGCCAGCAGCCATAGGACTTACCAAGAGACCCAGTACTTC.

CDR3 nucleotides: TGTGCCAGCTGGGGACAGGGGAACACTGAAGCTTTCTTT. Its protein is CASWGQGNTEAFF. J is TRBJ1-1 and V is TRBV18; 9 positions match TRBD1. The CDR3 loop spans 13 amino acids. Germline V lookup: CDR1 KGHSH, CDR2 LQKENI. J was trimmed by 1 base and V by 7 bases; bases with no gene match: 1.

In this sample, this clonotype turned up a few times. For the CDR3, the DNA is TGTGCCAGCAGTGTCAGGGCGCGGGAGACTGAAGCTTTCTTT. Residues: CASSVRARETEAFF. This chain links TRBV2 with TRBJ1-1, with D possibly being TRBD1 (5 bases). With 4 bases removed from V and 5 bases from J, the gap between germline ends came to 14 bases. CDR3 length: 14 residues. Germline assignment: CDR1 SNHLY and CDR2 FYNNEI.

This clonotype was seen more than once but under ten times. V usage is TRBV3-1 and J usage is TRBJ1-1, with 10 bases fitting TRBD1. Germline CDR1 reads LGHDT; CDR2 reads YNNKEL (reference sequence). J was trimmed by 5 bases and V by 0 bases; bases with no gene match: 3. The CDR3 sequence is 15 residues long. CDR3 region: CASSQDRTGGTEAFF. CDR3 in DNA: TGTGCCAGCAGCCAAGATCGGACAGGGGGAACTGAAGCTTTCTTT.

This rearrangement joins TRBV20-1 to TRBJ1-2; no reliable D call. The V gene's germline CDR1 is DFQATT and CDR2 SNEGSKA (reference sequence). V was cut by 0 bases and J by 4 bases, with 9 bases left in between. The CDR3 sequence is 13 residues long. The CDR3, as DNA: TGCAGTGCTAGAGATGCCGCGATCTATGGCTACACCTTC. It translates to CSARDAAIYGYTF.

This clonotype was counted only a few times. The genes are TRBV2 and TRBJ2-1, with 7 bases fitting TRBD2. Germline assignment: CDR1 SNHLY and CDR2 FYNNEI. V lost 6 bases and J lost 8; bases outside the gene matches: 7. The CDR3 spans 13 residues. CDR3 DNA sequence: TGTGCCAGCAGGCTCACTAGCGACCATGAGCAGTTCTTC. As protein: CASRLTSDHEQFF.

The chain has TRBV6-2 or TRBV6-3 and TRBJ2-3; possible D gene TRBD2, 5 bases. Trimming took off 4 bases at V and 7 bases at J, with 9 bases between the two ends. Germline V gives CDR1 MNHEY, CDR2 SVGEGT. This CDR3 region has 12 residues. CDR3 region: CASSSRVHTQYF. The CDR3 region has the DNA TGTGCCAGCAGTTCGAGGGTCCATACGCAGTATTTT.

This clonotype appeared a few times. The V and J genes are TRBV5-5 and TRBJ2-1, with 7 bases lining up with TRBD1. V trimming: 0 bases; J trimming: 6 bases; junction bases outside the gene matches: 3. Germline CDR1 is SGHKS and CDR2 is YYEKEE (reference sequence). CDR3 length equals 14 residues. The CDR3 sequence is CASSLDDRVNEQFF. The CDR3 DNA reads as TGTGCCAGCAGCTTGGATGACAGGGTCAATGAGCAGTTCTTC.

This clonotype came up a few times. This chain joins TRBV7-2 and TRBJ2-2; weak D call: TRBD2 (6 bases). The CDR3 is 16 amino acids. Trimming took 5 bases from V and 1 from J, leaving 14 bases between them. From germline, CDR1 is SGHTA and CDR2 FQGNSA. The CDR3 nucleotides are TGTGCCAGCAGCCGACGTGCGGGGAGGAACACCGGGGAGCTGTTTTTT. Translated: CASSRRAGRNTGELFF.

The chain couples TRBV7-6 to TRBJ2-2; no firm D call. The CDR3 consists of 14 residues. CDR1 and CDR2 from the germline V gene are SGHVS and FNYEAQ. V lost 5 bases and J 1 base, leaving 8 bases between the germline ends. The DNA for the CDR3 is TGTGCCAGCAGCCTCCTTGGGAACACCGGGGAGCTGTTTTTT. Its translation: CASSLLGNTGELFF.

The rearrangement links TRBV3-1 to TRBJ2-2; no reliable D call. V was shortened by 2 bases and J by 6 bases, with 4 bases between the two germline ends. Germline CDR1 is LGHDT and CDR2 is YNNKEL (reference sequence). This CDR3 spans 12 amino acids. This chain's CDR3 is CASSQIAGELFF. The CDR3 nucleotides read TGTGCCAGCAGCCAAATTGCCGGGGAGCTGTTTTTT.

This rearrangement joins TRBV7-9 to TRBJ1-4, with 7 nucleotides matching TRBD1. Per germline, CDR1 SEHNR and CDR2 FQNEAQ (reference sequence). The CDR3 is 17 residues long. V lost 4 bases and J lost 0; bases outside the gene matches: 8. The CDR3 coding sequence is TGTGCCAGCAGCTCTGGGACAGCCACTCCAACTAATGAAAAACTGTTTTTT. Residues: CASSSGTATPTNEKLFF. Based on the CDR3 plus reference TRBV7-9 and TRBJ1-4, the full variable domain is DTGVSQNPRHKITKRGQNVTFRCDPISEHNRLYWYRQTLGQGPEFLTYFQNEAQLEKSRLLSDRFSAERPKGSFSTLEIQRTEQGDSAMYLCASSSGTATPTNEKLFFGSGTQLSVL.

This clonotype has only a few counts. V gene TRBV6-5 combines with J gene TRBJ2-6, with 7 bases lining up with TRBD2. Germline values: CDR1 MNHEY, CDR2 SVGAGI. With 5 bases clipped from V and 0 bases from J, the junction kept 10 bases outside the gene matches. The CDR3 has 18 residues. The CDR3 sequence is CASSPWGGSRSGANVLTF. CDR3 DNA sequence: TGTGCCAGCAGTCCCTGGGGGGGGTCACGCTCTGGGGCCAACGTCCTGACTTTC.

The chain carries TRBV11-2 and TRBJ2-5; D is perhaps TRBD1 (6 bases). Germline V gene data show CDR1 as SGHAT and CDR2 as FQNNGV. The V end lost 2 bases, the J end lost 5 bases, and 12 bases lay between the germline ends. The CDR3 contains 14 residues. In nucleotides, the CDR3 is TGTGCCAGCAGCTTAAGACAGGTTCGGGAGACCCAGTACTTC. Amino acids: CASSLRQVRETQYF.

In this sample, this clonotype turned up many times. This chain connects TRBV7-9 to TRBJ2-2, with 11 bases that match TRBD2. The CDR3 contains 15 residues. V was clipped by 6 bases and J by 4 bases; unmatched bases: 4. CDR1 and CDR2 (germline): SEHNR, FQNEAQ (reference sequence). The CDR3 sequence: CASRPGLAGTGELFF. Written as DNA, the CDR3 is TGTGCCAGCAGACCTGGACTAGCGGGCACCGGGGAGCTGTTTTTT.